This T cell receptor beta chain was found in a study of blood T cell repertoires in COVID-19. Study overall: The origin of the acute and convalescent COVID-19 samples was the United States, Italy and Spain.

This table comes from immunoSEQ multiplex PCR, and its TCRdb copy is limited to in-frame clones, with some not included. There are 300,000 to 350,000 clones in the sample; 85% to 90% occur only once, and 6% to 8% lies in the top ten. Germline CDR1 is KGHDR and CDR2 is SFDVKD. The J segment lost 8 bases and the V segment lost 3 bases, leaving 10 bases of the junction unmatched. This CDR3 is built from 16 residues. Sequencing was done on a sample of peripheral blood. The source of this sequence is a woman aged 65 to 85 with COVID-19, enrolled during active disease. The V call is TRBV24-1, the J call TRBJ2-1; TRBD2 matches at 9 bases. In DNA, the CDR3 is TGTGCCACCAGTGATGGGTTGCGGGGGGGCAGGGATGAGCAGTTCTTC. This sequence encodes CATSDGLRGGRDEQFF.